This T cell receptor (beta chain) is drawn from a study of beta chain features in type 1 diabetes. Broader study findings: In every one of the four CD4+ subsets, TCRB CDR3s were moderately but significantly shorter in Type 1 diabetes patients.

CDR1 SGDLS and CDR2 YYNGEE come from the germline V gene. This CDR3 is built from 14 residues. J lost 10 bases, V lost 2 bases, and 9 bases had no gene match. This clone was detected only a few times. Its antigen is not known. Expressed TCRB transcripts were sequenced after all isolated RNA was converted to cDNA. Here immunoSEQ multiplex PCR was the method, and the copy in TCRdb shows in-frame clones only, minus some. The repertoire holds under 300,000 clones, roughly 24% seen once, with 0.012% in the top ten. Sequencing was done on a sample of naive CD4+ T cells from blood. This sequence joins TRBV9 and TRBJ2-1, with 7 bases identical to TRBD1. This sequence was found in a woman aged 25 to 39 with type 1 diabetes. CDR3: CASSVSTGEGEQFF. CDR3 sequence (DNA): TGTGCCAGCAGCGTCTCAACAGGGGAAGGGGAGCAGTTCTTC.